This T cell receptor (beta chain) was captured by sequencing in a study of blood T cells in healthy people across ages. A second PCR of roughly 7 to 11 cycles used a sample-barcoded 5' primer and a J-beta primer mix. TCRdb independently ran MiXCR on the 5' RACE reads; one entry per CDR3 protein. The data contain about a million distinct CDR3 sequences, about 53% of them singletons. There are 16 residues in the CDR3. Trimming at V came to 1 base and at J to 9 bases, leaving 12 bases not matched to a gene. Germline V gene data show CDR1 as ENHRY and CDR2 as SYGVKD. The rearrangement links TRBV10-3 to TRBJ1-5, with 7 bases fitting TRBD1. The receptor comes from an older woman in good health. Sequencing used blood. The CDR3 sequence: CAISEFLGGDGLPQHF. As DNA, the CDR3 is TGTGCCATCAGTGAGTTTCTAGGGGGCGATGGTCTGCCCCAGCATTTT.